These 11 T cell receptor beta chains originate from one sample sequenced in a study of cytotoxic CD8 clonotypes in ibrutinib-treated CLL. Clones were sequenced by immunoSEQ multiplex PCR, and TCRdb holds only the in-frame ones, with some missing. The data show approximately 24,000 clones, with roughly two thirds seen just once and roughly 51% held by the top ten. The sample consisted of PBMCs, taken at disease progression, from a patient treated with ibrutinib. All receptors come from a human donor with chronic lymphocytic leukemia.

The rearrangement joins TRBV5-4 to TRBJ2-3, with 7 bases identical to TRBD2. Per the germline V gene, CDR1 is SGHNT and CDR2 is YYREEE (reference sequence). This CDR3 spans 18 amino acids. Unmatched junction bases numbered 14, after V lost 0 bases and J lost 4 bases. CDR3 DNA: TGTGCCAGCAGCTTGGAGCTCTCAGCGGGGAAGGGCGCAGATACGCAGTATTTT. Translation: CASSLELSAGKGADTQYF. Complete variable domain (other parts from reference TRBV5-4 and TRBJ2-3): ETGVTQSPTHLIKTRGQQVTLRCSSQSGHNTVSWYQQALGQGPQFIFQYYREEENGRGNFPPRFSGLQFPNYSSELNVNALELDDSALYLCASSLELSAGKGADTQYFGPGTRLTVL.

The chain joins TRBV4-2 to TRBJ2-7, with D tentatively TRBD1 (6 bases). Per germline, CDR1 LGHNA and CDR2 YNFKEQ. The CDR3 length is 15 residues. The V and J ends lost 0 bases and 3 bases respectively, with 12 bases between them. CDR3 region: CASSQDPGQYYEQYF. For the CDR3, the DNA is TGTGCCAGCAGCCAAGACCCCGGACAGTACTACGAGCAGTACTTC.

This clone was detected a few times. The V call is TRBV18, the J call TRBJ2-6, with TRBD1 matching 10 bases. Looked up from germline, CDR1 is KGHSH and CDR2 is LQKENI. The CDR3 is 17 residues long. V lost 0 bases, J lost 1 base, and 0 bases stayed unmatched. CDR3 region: CASSPPGQGSGANVLTF. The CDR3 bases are TGTGCCAGCTCACCACCGGGACAGGGGTCTGGGGCCAACGTCCTGACTTTC.

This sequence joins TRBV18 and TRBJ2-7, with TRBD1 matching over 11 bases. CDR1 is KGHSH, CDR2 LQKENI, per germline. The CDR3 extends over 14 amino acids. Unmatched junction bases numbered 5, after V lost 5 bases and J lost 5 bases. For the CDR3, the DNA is TGTGCCAGCTCAACAGGACAGGGGGCCGACGAGCAGTACTTC. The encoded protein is CASSTGQGADEQYF.

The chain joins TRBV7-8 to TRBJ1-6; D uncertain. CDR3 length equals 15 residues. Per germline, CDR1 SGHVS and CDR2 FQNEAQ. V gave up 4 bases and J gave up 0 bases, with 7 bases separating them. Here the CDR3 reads CASSYGGSYNSPLHF. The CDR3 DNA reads TGTGCCAGCAGCTACGGAGGCTCCTATAATTCACCCCTCCACTTT.

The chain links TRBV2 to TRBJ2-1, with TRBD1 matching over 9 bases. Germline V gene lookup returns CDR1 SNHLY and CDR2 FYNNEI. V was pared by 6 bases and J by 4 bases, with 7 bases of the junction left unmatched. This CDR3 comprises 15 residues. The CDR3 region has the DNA TGTGCCAGCAGCCCAACAGGGGGCCCATACAATGAGCAGTTCTTC. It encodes CASSPTGGPYNEQFF.

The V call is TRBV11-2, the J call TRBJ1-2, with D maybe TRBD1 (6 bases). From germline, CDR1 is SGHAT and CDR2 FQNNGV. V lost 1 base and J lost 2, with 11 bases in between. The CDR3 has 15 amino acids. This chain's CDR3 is CASSLGGRGNYGYTF. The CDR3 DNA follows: TGTGCCAGCAGCTTAGGTGGCAGGGGAAACTATGGCTACACCTTC.

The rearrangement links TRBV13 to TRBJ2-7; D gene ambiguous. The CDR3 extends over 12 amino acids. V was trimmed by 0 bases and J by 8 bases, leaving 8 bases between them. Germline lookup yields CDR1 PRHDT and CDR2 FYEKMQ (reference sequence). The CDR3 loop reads CASSLGGIKQYF. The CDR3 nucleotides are TGTGCCAGCAGCTTAGGGGGGATAAAGCAGTACTTC. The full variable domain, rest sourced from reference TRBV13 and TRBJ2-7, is AAGVIQSPRHLIKEKRETATLKCYPIPRHDTVYWYQQGPGQDPQFLISFYEKMQSDKGSIPDRFSAQQFSDYHSELNMSSLELGDSALYFCASSLGGIKQYFGPGTRLTVT.

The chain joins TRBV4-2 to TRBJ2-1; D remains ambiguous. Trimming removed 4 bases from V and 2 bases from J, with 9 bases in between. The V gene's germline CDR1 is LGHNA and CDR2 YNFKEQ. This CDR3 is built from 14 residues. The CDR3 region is CASSPLRAYNEQFF. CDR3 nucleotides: TGTGCCAGCAGCCCCCTTAGGGCCTACAATGAGCAGTTCTTC.

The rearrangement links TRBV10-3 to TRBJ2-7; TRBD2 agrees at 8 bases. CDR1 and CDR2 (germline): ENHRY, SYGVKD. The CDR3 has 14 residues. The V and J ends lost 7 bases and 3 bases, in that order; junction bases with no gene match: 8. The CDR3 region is CAIKASGGVYEQYF. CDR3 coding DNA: TGTGCCATCAAGGCGAGCGGGGGAGTCTACGAGCAGTACTTC.

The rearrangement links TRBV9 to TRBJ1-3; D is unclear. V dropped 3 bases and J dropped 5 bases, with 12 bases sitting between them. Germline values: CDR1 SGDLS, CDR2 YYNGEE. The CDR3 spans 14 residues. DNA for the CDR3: TGTGCCAGCAGCGCCGGATTCAGCCGAAACACCATATATTTT. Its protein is CASSAGFSRNTIYF.